A single sample is the source of the 17 T cell receptor beta chains below, sequenced in a study of blood T cell repertoires in COVID-19 (dated by TCRdb to about 2020). Receptor libraries were prepared by the immunoSEQ multiplex PCR assay. TCRdb obtained this table from immuneACCESS and retained in-frame rearrangements with V and J assigned. These tables miss some clones; where compared with another copy, unresolved V genes account for less than half of the shortfall, and the remainder is unexplained. The sample records tens of thousands of clones, around 86% of which are singletons. The top ten clonotypes cover roughly 12% of the sample. Sequencing was carried out using peripheral blood. Receptor source: a human donor in a cohort sampled during active COVID-19. The donor label of this sample is uncertain.

The chain employs TRBV3-1 (or the pseudogene TRBV3-2) and TRBJ2-7; TRBD1 is a possible D gene (7 bases). With 0 bases removed from V and 4 bases from J, the gap between germline ends came to 13 bases. The CDR3 is 15 amino acids. Germline V lookup: CDR1 LGHDT, CDR2 YNNKEL (reference sequence). CDR3 protein: CASSQDGGGGYEQYF. The CDR3 bases are TGTGCCAGCAGCCAAGATGGAGGGGGCGGGTACGAGCAGTACTTC.

This clone has just a few counts. The chain combines TRBV7-9 with TRBJ2-1, with 7 bases that match TRBD2. The CDR3 spans 18 residues. The V segment lost 1 base and the J segment 8 bases; nucleotides outside the gene matches: 17. Germline V lookup: CDR1 SEHNR, CDR2 FQNEAQ (reference sequence). The CDR3 loop is CASSLGQARGGVFDEQFF. CDR3 nucleotides: TGTGCCAGCAGCTTAGGGCAGGCTCGTGGGGGGGTCTTCGATGAGCAGTTCTTC.

The V and J genes are TRBV21-1 and TRBJ1-4; the table gives TRBD1 as D, unverified against the DNA. TRBV21-1 is labeled a pseudogene. The CDR3 sequence is 15 residues long. CDR3 coding DNA: TGTGCCAGCAGCAGTCGGGACAGGGTCGTCGAAAAACTGTTTTTT. As protein: CASSSRDRVVEKLFF.

The V call is TRBV25-1, the J call TRBJ2-5; 10 nucleotides agree with TRBD2. Trimming took 1 base from V and 1 from J; bases not matched to a gene: 9. The CDR3 runs to 18 residues. Germline values: CDR1 MGHDK, CDR2 SYGVNS. The CDR3 nucleotides read TGTGCCAGCAGTGAATTCCAGGGTGCTAGCGGGAGCCAAGAGACCCAGTACTTC. Translation gives CASSEFQGASGSQETQYF.

The V and J genes are TRBV19 and TRBJ1-5; D not certain. CDR3 length: 14 amino acids. CDR1 and CDR2 from the germline V gene are LNHDA and SQIVND (reference sequence). V was clipped by 0 bases and J by 5 bases, with 8 bases between them. The CDR3 reads CASSIDAQYQPQHF. CDR3 sequence (DNA): TGTGCCAGTAGTATAGATGCCCAGTATCAGCCCCAGCATTTT.

This clone was seen just once. This chain links TRBV3-1 (or the pseudogene TRBV3-2) with TRBJ1-6; possible D gene TRBD1, 5 bases. This CDR3 has 15 residues. Germline V CDR1 and CDR2: LGHDT, YNNKEL (reference sequence). V was clipped by 7 bases and J by 7 bases, with 17 bases between them. The CDR3 DNA reads TGTGCCAGCACCCGGGGGTGGGGCCCAAATTCACCCCTCCACTTT. Protein sequence: CASTRGWGPNSPLHF.

The chain recombines TRBV25-1 with TRBJ2-1; D is perhaps TRBD2 (6 bases). CDR3 length equals 13 residues. In germline, CDR1 is MGHDK, CDR2 SYGVNS. Trimming pared 4 bases from V and 8 bases from J, leaving 12 bases between. CDR3 sequence: CASSGTGVYEQFF. CDR3 in DNA: TGTGCCAGCAGTGGTACGGGAGTGTATGAGCAGTTCTTC.

CDR3 amino acids: CASSGMRTGVQPQHF. CDR3 nucleotides: TGTGCCAGCTCCGGTATGAGAACAGGGGTTCAGCCCCAGCATTTT. The chain has TRBV28 and TRBJ1-5; 7 nucleotides line up with TRBD1. CDR3 length: 15 residues. V dropped 8 bases and J dropped 6; count of bases not matched to a gene: 13. Germline assignment: CDR1 MDHEN and CDR2 SYDVKM.

This clone turned up a few times. The chain uses TRBV10-3 and TRBJ1-5; D is unclear. The CDR3 is made up of 12 amino acids. Germline CDR1 and CDR2: ENHRY and SYGVKD. V was shortened by 4 bases and J by 2 bases, with 3 bases between the two germline ends. The CDR3 region is CAISGGNQPQHF. CDR3 in DNA: TGTGCCATCAGTGGCGGCAATCAGCCCCAGCATTTT.

This clone was counted a few times. CDR3 sequence reads: CASSLGWTAKGTDTQYF. DNA of the CDR3: TGCGCCAGCAGCTTAGGATGGACAGCGAAAGGCACAGATACGCAGTATTTT. The chain carries TRBV5-1 and TRBJ2-3; possible D gene TRBD1, 6 bases. Germline values: CDR1 SGHRS, CDR2 YFSETQ. CDR3 length: 17 amino acids. V was pared by 2 bases and J by 1 base, with 17 bases between.

This sequence joins TRBV6-5 and TRBJ2-7, with 12 nucleotides matching TRBD2. CDR1 is MNHEY and CDR2 is SVGAGI in the germline V gene. V dropped 4 bases and J dropped 3; count of bases not matched to a gene: 7. The CDR3 totals 16 residues. CDR3 amino acids: CASSSDGLAGNYEQYF. CDR3 DNA: TGTGCCAGCAGTTCCGATGGACTAGCGGGAAACTACGAGCAGTACTTC.

The chain is built from TRBV10-3 and TRBJ2-7; tentatively, D is TRBD2 (6 bases). Trimming pared 3 bases from V and 4 bases from J, leaving 25 bases between. Germline-derived CDR1 and CDR2 are ENHRY and SYGVKD. The CDR3 sequence is 18 residues long. The chain's CDR3 is CAISDPGLTAGTLYEQYF. The CDR3 DNA sequence: TGTGCCATCAGTGACCCCGGGCTCACCGCGGGAACATTATACGAGCAGTACTTC.

The chain combines TRBV4-1 with TRBJ2-1, with TRBD2 matching over 9 bases. Trimming removed 4 bases from V and 6 bases from J; junction bases left unmatched: 10. This CDR3 is built from 16 residues. Germline CDR1 and CDR2: MGHRA and YSYEKL. The CDR3 protein is CASSPAGGGAFNEQFF. In DNA, the CDR3 is TGCGCCAGCAGCCCGGCGGGAGGGGGTGCGTTCAATGAGCAGTTCTTC.

The chain uses TRBV19 and TRBJ2-4, with TRBD2 as a possible D gene (6 bases). Germline V gene sequence: CDR1 LNHDA, CDR2 SQIVND (reference sequence). This CDR3 has 15 residues. V lost 1 base and J 3 bases, leaving 10 bases between the germline ends. The DNA of the CDR3 is TGTGCCAGTAGTATAGCGGGGGAAGACAAAAACATTCAGTACTTC. The encoded protein is CASSIAGEDKNIQYF. The full variable domain, with the rest looked up from reference TRBV19 and TRBJ2-4, is DGGITQSPKYLFRKEGQNVTLSCEQNLNHDAMYWYRQDPGQGLRLIYYSQIVNDFQKGDIAEGYSVSREKKESFPLTVTSAQKNPTAFYLCASSIAGEDKNIQYFGAGTRLSVL.

The V and J genes are TRBV2 and TRBJ1-5; 8 positions agree with TRBD1. Per the germline V gene, CDR1 is SNHLY and CDR2 is FYNNEI. CDR3 length equals 16 residues. J was trimmed by 1 base and V by 2 bases; bases with no gene match: 4. The CDR3 spells CASSELGQGSNQPQHF. The CDR3 bases are TGTGCCAGCAGTGAACTAGGACAGGGAAGCAATCAGCCCCAGCATTTT.

This chain links TRBV5-8 with TRBJ1-2; no clear D. Trimming shortened V by 0 bases and J by 3 bases, and 9 bases separated the two germline ends. This CDR3 has 14 residues. Germline V gene lookup returns CDR1 SGHTS and CDR2 YDEGEE. The CDR3 nucleotides read TGTGCCAGCAGCTTGGCCCCGTTTTACTATGGCTACACCTTC. Its translation: CASSLAPFYYGYTF.

The V and J genes are TRBV28 and TRBJ1-2; D gene ambiguous. Trimming took off 5 bases at V and 0 bases at J, with 7 bases between the two ends. The CDR3 is made up of 13 amino acids. Per germline, CDR1 MDHEN and CDR2 SYDVKM. CDR3 nucleotide sequence: TGTGCCAGCAGTACCGGAGCTAACTATGGCTACACCTTC. It specifies CASSTGANYGYTF.